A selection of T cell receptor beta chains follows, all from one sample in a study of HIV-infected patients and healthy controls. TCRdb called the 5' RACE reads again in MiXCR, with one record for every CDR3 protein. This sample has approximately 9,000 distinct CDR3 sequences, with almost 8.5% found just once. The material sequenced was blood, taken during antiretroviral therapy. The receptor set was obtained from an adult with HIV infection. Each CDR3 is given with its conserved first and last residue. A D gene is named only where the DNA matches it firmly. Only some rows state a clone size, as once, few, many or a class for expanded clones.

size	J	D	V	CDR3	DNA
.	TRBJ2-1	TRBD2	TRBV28	CASSFPVRLAGAWNEQFF	TGTGCCAGCAGTTTCCCCGTACGACTAGCGGGAGCTTGGAATGAGCAGTTCTTC
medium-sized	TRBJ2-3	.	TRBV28	CASSFARNADTQYF	TGTGCCAGCAGTTTTGCTAGAAACGCAGATACGCAGTATTTT
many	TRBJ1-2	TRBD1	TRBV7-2	CASSDRDSANYGYTF	TGTGCCAGCAGCGACCGGGACAGCGCCAACTATGGCTACACCTTC
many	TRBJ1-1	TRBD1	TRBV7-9	CASSSGQGNPSAFF	TGTGCCAGCAGCTCCGGACAGGGAAACCCTTCAGCTTTCTTT
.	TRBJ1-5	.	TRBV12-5	CASGLVESGNQPQHF	TGTGCTAGTGGTTTGGTAGAATCTGGCAATCAGCCCCAGCATTTT
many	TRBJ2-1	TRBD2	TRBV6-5	CASSHTSGGSDEQFF	TGTGCCAGCAGCCACACTAGCGGGGGTAGCGATGAGCAGTTCTTC
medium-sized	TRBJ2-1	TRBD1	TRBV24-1	CATSDLDRGSEQFF	TGTGCCACCAGTGATCTCGACAGGGGGAGTGAGCAGTTCTTC
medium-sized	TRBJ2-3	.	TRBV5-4	CASSSSGTTDTQYF	TGTGCCAGCAGCTCGTCGGGAACGACAGATACGCAGTATTTT
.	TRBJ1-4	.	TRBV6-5	CASSYEPAPRDEKLFF	TGTGCCAGCAGTTACGAACCCGCTCCACGCGATGAAAAACTGTTTTTT
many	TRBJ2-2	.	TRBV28	CASTSLNTGELFF	TGTGCCAGCACTTCATTGAACACCGGGGAGCTGTTTTTT
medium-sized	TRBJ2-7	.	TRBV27	CASSPGRGEQYF	TGTGCCAGCAGTCCGGGACGCGGGGAGCAGTACTTC
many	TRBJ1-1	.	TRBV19	CASTPDRLNTEAFF	TGTGCCAGTACCCCCGACAGGTTGAACACTGAAGCTTTCTTT
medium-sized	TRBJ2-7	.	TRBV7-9	CASSPDRTVYEQYF	TGTGCCAGCAGCCCGGACAGAACGGTCTACGAGCAGTACTTC
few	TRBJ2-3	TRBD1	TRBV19	CASSGRLRQGGADTQYF	TGTGCCAGTAGCGGACGCCTACGACAGGGTGGCGCAGATACGCAGTATTTT
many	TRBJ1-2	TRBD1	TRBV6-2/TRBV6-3	CASTPGQGTYGYTF	TGTGCCAGCACCCCCGGACAGGGAACCTATGGCTACACCTTC
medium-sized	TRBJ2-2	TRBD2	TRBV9	CASSGGLAGTGELFF	TGTGCCAGCAGCGGGGGACTAGCGGGTACCGGGGAGCTGTTTTTT
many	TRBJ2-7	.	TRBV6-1	CASSETSWAGEYF	TGTGCCAGCAGTGAAACCTCTTGGGCAGGGGAGTACTTC
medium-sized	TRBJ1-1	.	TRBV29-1	CSVEDLIWEGIGTEAFF	TGCAGCGTTGAAGATCTCATCTGGGAGGGAATAGGGACTGAAGCTTTCTTT
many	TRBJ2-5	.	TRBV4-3	CASSPTEGRLETQYF	TGCGCCAGCAGCCCCACGGAGGGGCGTTTGGAGACCCAGTACTTC
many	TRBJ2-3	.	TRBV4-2	CASSQDDEDTDTQYF	TGTGCCAGCAGCCAAGACGACGAAGACACAGATACGCAGTATTTT
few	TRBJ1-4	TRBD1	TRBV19	CASSHRDRGIITNEKLFF	TGTGCCAGTAGTCATCGGGACAGGGGGATTATAACTAATGAAAAACTGTTTTTT
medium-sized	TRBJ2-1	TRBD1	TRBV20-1	CSGGQALYNEQFF	TGCAGTGGAGGACAGGCGCTATACAATGAGCAGTTCTTC
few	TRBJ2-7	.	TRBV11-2	CASSPTEIYEQYF	TGTGCCAGCAGCCCTACGGAAATCTACGAGCAGTACTTC
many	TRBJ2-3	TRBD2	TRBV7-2	CASSDRDYQYGTDTQYF	TGTGCCAGCAGCGACCGGGACTACCAGTACGGGACAGATACGCAGTATTTT
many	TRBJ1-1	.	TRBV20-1	CSASASRVNTEAFF	TGCAGTGCTAGCGCGTCGAGGGTGAACACTGAAGCTTTCTTT
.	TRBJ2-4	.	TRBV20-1	CSCSDYKNIQYF	TGCAGTTGTAGCGACTACAAAAACATTCAGTACTTC
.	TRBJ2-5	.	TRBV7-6	CASSPYRAKEETQYF	TGTGCCAGCAGCCCGTACAGGGCCAAAGAAGAGACCCAGTACTTC
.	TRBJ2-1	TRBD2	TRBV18	CASSFSGGAFYNEQFF	TGTGCCAGCTCATTCAGCGGGGGGGCTTTCTACAATGAGCAGTTCTTC
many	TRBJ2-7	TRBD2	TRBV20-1	CSARDPLAGTYEQYF	TGCAGTGCTAGAGATCCACTAGCGGGTACCTACGAGCAGTACTTC
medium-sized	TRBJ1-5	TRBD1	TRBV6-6	CASSRTGAADTAQHF	TGTGCCAGCAGCCGGACAGGGGCTGCGGATACGGCCCAGCATTTT
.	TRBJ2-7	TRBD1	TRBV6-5	CASSLAGGSYEQYF	TGTGCCAGCAGTTTGGCAGGGGGCTCCTACGAGCAGTACTTC
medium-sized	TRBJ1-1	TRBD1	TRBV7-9	CASSSHTMTGARTEAFF	TGTGCCAGCAGCTCCCACACTATGACAGGGGCGCGGACTGAAGCTTTCTTT
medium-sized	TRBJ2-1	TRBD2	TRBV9	CASSVDGRALGEQFF	TGTGCCAGCAGCGTAGACGGGAGGGCCCTCGGTGAGCAGTTCTTC
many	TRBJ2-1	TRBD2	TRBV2	CASRVDGLAGEPGQFF	TGTGCCAGCAGGGTAGACGGACTAGCGGGAGAGCCCGGGCAGTTCTTC
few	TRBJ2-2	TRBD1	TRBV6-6	CASSKGDRWDTGELFF	TGTGCCAGCAGTAAAGGGGACAGATGGGACACCGGGGAGCTGTTTTTT
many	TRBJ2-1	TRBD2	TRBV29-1	CSVDSTGTSGIYNEQFF	TGCAGCGTTGATTCTACAGGGACTAGCGGCATATACAATGAGCAGTTCTTC
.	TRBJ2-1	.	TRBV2	CASSLQLGPEQFF	TGTGCCAGCAGCCTCCAACTTGGTCCTGAGCAGTTCTTC
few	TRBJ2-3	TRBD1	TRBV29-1	CSDRQGSTDTQYF	TGCAGCGACCGACAGGGGTCCACAGATACGCAGTATTTT
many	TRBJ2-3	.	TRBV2	CAIVGQNTDTQYF	TGTGCGATCGTTGGACAGAACACAGATACGCAGTATTTT
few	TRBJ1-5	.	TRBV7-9	CASSQLNQPQHF	TGTGCCAGCAGCCAGTTAAATCAGCCCCAGCATTTT
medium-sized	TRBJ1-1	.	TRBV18	CASSLGGDTEAFF	TGTGCCAGCTCACTCGGGGGAGACACTGAAGCTTTCTTT
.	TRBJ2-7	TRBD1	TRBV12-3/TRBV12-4	CASSWKGQGYEQYF	TGTGCCAGCAGTTGGAAGGGACAGGGCTACGAGCAGTACTTC
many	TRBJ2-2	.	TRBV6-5	CASSPGVDTGELFF	TGTGCCAGCAGCCCAGGGGTCGACACCGGGGAGCTGTTTTTT
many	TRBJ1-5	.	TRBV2	CASPYRNQPQHF	TGTGCCAGCCCATACCGTAATCAGCCCCAGCATTTT
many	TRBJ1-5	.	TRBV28	CASSGGVSQPQHF	TGTGCCAGCAGCGGCGGGGTAAGTCAGCCCCAGCATTTT
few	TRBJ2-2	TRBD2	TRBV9	CASSLAGGELFF	TGTGCCAGCAGTTTAGCGGGCGGGGAGCTGTTTTTT
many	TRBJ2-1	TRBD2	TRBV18	CASSPLSSGRPDNEQFF	TGTGCCAGCTCACCACTGTCTAGCGGGAGGCCAGACAATGAGCAGTTCTTC
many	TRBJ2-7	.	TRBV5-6	CASSLEVSSYEQYF	TGTGCCAGCAGCTTGGAGGTGAGCTCCTACGAGCAGTACTTC
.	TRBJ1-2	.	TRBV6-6	CASSYGQYPVAGTF	TGTGCCAGCAGTTACGGCCAATACCCTGTGGCTGGCACCTTC
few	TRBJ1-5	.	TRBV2	CASTTGGYGQPQHF	TGTGCCAGCACCACCGGAGGGTACGGGCAGCCCCAGCATTTT
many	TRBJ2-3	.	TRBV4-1	CASSRQGDTQYF	TGCGCCAGCAGCCGACAAGGAGATACGCAGTATTTT
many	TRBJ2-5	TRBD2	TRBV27	CASSFGLAGGQETQYF	TGTGCCAGCAGTTTCGGACTAGCGGGAGGACAAGAGACCCAGTACTTC
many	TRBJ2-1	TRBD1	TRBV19	CASSDGQGQPGQFF	TGTGCCAGTAGCGACGGACAGGGCCAGCCGGGGCAGTTCTTC
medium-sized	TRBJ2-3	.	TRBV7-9	CASSLGISTDTQYF	TGTGCCAGCAGCTTGGGCATAAGCACAGATACGCAGTATTTT
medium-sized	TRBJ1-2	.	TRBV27	CASSPRHGGGGYTF	TGTGCCAGCAGTCCACGACATGGAGGCGGTGGCTACACCTTC
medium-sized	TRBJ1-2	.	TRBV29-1	CSVTGNYGYTF	TGCAGCGTTACAGGGAACTATGGCTACACCTTC
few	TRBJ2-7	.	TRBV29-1	CSVQMAGGLEQYF	TGCAGCGTCCAGATGGCCGGCGGGTTGGAGCAGTACTTC
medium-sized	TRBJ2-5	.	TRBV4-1	CASSPGPQETQYF	TGCGCCAGCAGCCCTGGCCCCCAAGAGACCCAGTACTTC
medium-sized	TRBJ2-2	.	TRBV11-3	CASRKGVDGELFF	TGTGCCAGCAGGAAGGGCGTCGACGGGGAGCTGTTTTTT
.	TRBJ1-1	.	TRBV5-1	CASSSEGLGLAEAFF	TGCGCCAGCAGCTCGGAGGGGCTCGGGTTGGCTGAAGCTTTCTTT